This T cell receptor (beta chain) was observed in a study of cytomegalovirus exposure and HLA in healthy donors. Study-wide results and caveats: Relative to equally common others, HLA-associated TCR beta chains showed greater clonal expansion in a later analysis. Prediction of most subjects' HLA-A and HLA-B alleles by TCR beta sequences was reportedly accurate. Specificity for CMV antigens was confirmed in vitro for a few of the CMV-associated chains.

The length of the CDR3 is 13 residues. The V and J ends lost 2 bases and 2 bases respectively, with 7 bases between them. CDR1 and CDR2 (germline): SNHLY, FYNNEI. PCR primers comprised 60 Vbeta and 13 Jbeta primers. Using immunoSEQ multiplex PCR, the repertoire was profiled, and TCRdb retains in-frame clones only, with some absent. The sample holds 57,000 or so clones, 70% seen once. Regarding this clone: Its antigen remains unidentified.

Sample: PBMCs. The chain joins TRBV2 to TRBJ2-7, with D maybe TRBD1 (6 bases). The sequence was obtained from a woman aged 55-70 years in good health and CMV-seropositive. The CDR3 bases are TGTGCCAGCAGTGAACAGGGGCCCTACGAGCAGTACTTC. Translation: CASSEQGPYEQYF.